Shown below are 14 T cell receptor beta chains from a single sample sequenced in a study of radiotherapy plus CTLA-4 blockade in lung cancer. The method was immunoSEQ multiplex PCR; TCRdb's version includes in-frame clones alone and lacks a portion of them. The sample consists of fewer than 40,000 clones, 60% to 80% of them appearing once. The sequences come from peripheral blood, collected from a patient treated with radiotherapy plus ipilimumab. The receptors were gathered from a human donor with non-small cell lung cancer whose response to radiotherapy plus ipilimumab could not be evaluated.

The rearrangement uses TRBV5-4 and TRBJ2-1; D remains unclear. The CDR3 is made up of 16 amino acids. Trimming shortened V by 3 bases and J by 0 bases, and 13 bases separated the two germline ends. Germline V gene data show CDR1 as SGHNT and CDR2 as YYREEE (reference sequence). CDR3: CASSSYLPNSYNEQFF. The CDR3 coding sequence is TGTGCCAGCAGCTCTTACCTACCTAACTCCTACAATGAGCAGTTCTTC.

To note about this clone: The junction does not match germline at one end; this may be a read error. The same CDR3 also results from other DNA sequences found in this sample. The chain joins TRBV4-1 to TRBJ1-6; D gene uncertain. This CDR3 region has 14 residues. CDR1 and CDR2 (germline): MGHRA, YSYEKL. This CDR3 is CASTQEGGNSPLHF. The CDR3 DNA reads as TGCGCCAGCACCCAAGAGGGAGGTAATTCCCCCCTCCACTTT.

V gene TRBV19 combines with J gene TRBJ1-5, with D possibly being TRBD1 (5 bases). The CDR3 has 13 amino acids. CDR1 LNHDA and CDR2 SQIVND come from the germline V gene (reference sequence). V was cut by 5 bases and J by 9 bases, with 14 bases left in between. CDR3 in amino acids: CASSAGRDTPQHF. CDR3 bases: TGTGCCAGTAGTGCAGGGAGGGATACGCCCCAGCATTTT.

V gene TRBV5-6 combines with J gene TRBJ1-2; D may be TRBD1 (5 bases). V was pared by 4 bases and J by 6 bases, with 16 bases between. CDR1 and CDR2 from the germline V gene are SGHDT and YYEEEE. The CDR3 length is 14 residues. CDR3: CASSDTGGGNGYTF. The DNA for the CDR3 is TGTGCCAGCAGCGATACTGGGGGGGGAAATGGCTACACCTTC.

The rearrangement joins TRBV6-1 to TRBJ1-1; the D is unclear. This CDR3 region has 15 residues. CDR1 is MNHNS and CDR2 is SASEGT in the germline V gene. The V end lost 6 bases, the J end lost 2 bases, and 16 bases lay between the germline ends. This CDR3 is CASRHRDNPNTEAFF. The CDR3 bases are TGTGCCAGCAGACACCGCGACAATCCTAACACTGAAGCTTTCTTT.

The V gene is TRBV6-5, the J gene TRBJ2-5; D call uncertain. Trimming pared 5 bases from V and 0 bases from J, leaving 10 bases between. This CDR3 region has 14 residues. Germline V gives CDR1 MNHEY, CDR2 SVGAGI. In DNA, the CDR3 is TGTGCCAGCAGTGCAGACCGGGACCAAGAGACCCAGTACTTC. It yields the protein CASSADRDQETQYF.

This clone has just one count. The rearrangement links TRBV4-1 to TRBJ1-2; tentative D call: TRBD1 (5 bases). CDR3 length equals 15 residues. Germline assignment: CDR1 MGHRA and CDR2 YSYEKL. V lost 6 bases, J lost 6 bases, and 20 bases lay in between. The CDR3 nucleotides are TGCGCCAGCAGTCCACTAAGGGGCTCCGGAAATGGCTACACCTTC. Translation: CASSPLRGSGNGYTF.

The V call is TRBV9, the J call TRBJ1-2; D remains ambiguous. The CDR3 contains 14 residues. V gave up 0 bases and J gave up 7 bases, with 13 bases separating them. The germline V gene encodes CDR1 SGDLS and CDR2 YYNGEE. CDR3 DNA: TGTGCCAGCAGCGTAGGAGGATTGCTTGGTGGCTACACCTTC. Encoded protein: CASSVGGLLGGYTF.

The V gene is TRBV19, the J gene TRBJ1-5; 10 bases match TRBD1. J was trimmed by 4 bases and V by 3 bases; bases with no gene match: 6. The CDR3 has 16 residues. Germline values: CDR1 LNHDA, CDR2 SQIVND (reference sequence). CDR3 DNA: TGTGCCAGTAGTATTTACGGGACAGGGGAGAATCAGCCCCAGCATTTT. Residues: CASSIYGTGENQPQHF.

This clone was seen only a few times. V gene TRBV5-1 combines with J gene TRBJ2-7; tentative D call: TRBD2 (5 bases). CDR1 SGHRS and CDR2 YFSETQ come from the germline V gene. V shed 4 bases and J shed 3 bases, with 20 bases lying between them. The CDR3 consists of 16 residues. The CDR3: CASSPNVRERLYEQYF. CDR3 nucleotide sequence: TGCGCCAGCAGCCCCAACGTTAGGGAGCGCCTCTACGAGCAGTACTTC.

This chain joins TRBV11-3 and TRBJ2-5; D remains ambiguous. This CDR3 has 13 residues. V shed 2 bases and J shed 5 bases, with 9 bases lying between them. CDR1 and CDR2 (germline): SGHNT, YENEEA. CDR3 residues: CASSLFKSETQYF. The CDR3, as DNA: TGTGCCAGCAGCTTATTTAAGAGTGAGACCCAGTACTTC.

V and J are TRBV30 and TRBJ1-6; perhaps TRBD1 as D (5 bases). CDR1 is GTSNPN, CDR2 SVGIG, per germline (reference sequence). Trimming took off 3 bases at V and 8 bases at J, with 14 bases between the two ends. The CDR3 length is 14 residues. The CDR3 nucleotides are TGTGCCTGGAGCCCGGACATTTCTCATTCACCCCTCCACTTT. As protein: CAWSPDISHSPLHF.

The rearrangement uses TRBV5-1 and TRBJ2-3; possibly TRBD2 for D (6 bases). The germline V gene encodes CDR1 SGHRS and CDR2 YFSETQ. This CDR3 contains 16 residues. V shed 0 bases and J shed 0 bases, with 11 bases lying between them. The CDR3 region has the DNA TGCGCCAGCAGCTTGGTGGTAGCGGCTAGCACAGATACGCAGTATTTT. It translates to CASSLVVAASTDTQYF.

The rearrangement links TRBV7-9 to TRBJ2-3; weak D call: TRBD2 (7 bases). The CDR3 consists of 16 residues. Germline values: CDR1 SEHNR, CDR2 FQNEAQ (reference sequence). V shed 6 bases and J shed 0 bases, with 16 bases lying between them. The CDR3: CASSLGGATSTDTQYF. In nucleotides, the CDR3 is TGTGCCAGCAGTCTTGGGGGGGCTACTAGCACAGATACGCAGTATTTT.